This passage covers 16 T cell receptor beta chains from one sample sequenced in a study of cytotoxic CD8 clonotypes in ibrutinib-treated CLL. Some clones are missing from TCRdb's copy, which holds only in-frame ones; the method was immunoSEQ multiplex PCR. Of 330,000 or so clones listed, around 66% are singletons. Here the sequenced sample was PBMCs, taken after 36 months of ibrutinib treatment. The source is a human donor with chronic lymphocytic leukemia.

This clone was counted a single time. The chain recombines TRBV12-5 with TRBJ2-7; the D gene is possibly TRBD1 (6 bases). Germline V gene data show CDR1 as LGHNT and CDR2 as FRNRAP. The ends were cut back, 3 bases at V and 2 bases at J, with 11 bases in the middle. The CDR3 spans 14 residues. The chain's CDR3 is CASGFQGRAYEQYF. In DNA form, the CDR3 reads TGTGCTAGTGGTTTCCAGGGGAGAGCCTACGAGCAGTACTTC.

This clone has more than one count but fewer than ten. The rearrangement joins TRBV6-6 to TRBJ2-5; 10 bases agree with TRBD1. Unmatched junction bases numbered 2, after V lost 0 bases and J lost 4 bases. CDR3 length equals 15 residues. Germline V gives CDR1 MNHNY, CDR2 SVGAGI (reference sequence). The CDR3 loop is CASSYSDRGLETQYF. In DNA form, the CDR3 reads TGTGCCAGCAGTTACTCCGACAGGGGGCTAGAGACCCAGTACTTC.

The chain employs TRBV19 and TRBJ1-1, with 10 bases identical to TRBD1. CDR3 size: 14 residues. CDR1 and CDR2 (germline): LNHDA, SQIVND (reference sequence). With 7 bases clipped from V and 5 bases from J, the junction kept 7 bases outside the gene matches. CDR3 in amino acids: CASTPGQGFTEAFF. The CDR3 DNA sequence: TGTGCCAGTACCCCGGGACAGGGGTTTACTGAAGCTTTCTTT.

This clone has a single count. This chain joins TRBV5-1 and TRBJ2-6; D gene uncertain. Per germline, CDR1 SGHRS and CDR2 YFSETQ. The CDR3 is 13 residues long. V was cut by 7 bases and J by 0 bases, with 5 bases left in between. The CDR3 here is CASRSSGANVLTF. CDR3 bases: TGCGCCAGCCGGTCCTCTGGGGCCAACGTCCTGACTTTC.

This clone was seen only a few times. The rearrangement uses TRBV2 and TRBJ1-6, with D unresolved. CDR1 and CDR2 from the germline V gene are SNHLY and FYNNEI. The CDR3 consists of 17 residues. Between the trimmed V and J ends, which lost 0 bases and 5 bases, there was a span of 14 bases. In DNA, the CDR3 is TGTGCCAGCAGTGAAGCTCGAGGCCAAACCAATAATTCACCCCTCCACTTT. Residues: CASSEARGQTNNSPLHF.

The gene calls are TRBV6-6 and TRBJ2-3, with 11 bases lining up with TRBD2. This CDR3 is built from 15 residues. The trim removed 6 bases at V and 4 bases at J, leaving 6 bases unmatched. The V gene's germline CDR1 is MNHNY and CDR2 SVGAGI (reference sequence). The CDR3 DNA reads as TGTGCCAGCAGCCTACTAGCGGGGGCGGCAGATACGCAGTATTTT. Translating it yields CASSLLAGAADTQYF.

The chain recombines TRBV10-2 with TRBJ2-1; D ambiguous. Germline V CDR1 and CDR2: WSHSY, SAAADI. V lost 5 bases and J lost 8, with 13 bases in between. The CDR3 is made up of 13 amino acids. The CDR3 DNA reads TGCGCCAGCAGTACGACCGGGCACCATGAGCAGTTCTTC. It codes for CASSTTGHHEQFF.

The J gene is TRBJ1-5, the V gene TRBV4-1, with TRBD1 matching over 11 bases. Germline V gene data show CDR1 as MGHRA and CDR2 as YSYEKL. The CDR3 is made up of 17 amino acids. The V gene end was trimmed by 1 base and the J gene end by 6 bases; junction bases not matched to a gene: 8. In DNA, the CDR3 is TGCGCCAGCAGCCAAGGTTGGGACAGGGGGGAGGGTCAGCCCCAGCATTTT. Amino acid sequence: CASSQGWDRGEGQPQHF.

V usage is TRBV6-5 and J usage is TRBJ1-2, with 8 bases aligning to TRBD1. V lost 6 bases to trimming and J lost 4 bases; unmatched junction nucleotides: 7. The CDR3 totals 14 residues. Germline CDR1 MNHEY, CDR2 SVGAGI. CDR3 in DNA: TGTGCCAGCAGGCCCGGACAGGGAAGCTATGGCTACACCTTC. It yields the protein CASRPGQGSYGYTF.

DNA of the CDR3: TGTGCCATTTGGGCAGGACTGCCGAACACTGAAGCTTTCTTT. It codes for CAIWAGLPNTEAFF. The rearrangement joins TRBV10-3 to TRBJ1-1, with D hard to call. Germline V CDR1 and CDR2: ENHRY, SYGVKD. The CDR3 extends over 14 amino acids. The V and J ends lost 9 bases and 1 base respectively, with 15 bases between them.

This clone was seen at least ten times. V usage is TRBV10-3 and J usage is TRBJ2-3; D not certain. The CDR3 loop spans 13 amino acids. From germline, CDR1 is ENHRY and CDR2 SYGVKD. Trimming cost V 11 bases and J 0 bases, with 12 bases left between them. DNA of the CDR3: TGTGCCTCCAGTTCATCCAGCACAGATACGCAGTATTTT. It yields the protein CASSSSSTDTQYF.

Here the CDR3 reads CASSYQVDTEAFF. The CDR3 nucleotides are TGTGCCAGCAGTTATCAGGTGGACACTGAAGCTTTCTTT. The J gene is TRBJ1-1, the V gene TRBV6-5; D remains ambiguous. Germline V gene sequence: CDR1 MNHEY, CDR2 SVGAGI. This CDR3 comprises 13 residues. V lost 3 bases and J 3 bases, leaving 8 bases between the germline ends.

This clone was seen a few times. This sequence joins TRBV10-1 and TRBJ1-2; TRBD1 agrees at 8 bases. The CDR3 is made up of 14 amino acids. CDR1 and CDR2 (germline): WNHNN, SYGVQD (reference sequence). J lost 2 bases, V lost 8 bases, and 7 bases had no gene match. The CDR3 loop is CASPTRDRNYGYTF. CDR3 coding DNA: TGCGCCAGCCCTACCCGGGACAGGAACTATGGCTACACCTTC.

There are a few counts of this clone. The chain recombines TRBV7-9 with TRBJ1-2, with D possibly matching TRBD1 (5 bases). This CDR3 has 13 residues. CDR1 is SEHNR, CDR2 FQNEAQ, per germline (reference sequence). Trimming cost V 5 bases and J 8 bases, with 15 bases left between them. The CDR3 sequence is CASSLGVGDGYTF. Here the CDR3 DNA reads TGTGCCAGCAGCCTGGGGGTAGGGGACGGCTACACCTTC. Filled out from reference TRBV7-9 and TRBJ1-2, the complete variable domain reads DTGVSQNPRHKITKRGQNVTFRCDPISEHNRLYWYRQTLGQGPEFLTYFQNEAQLEKSRLLSDRFSAERPKGSFSTLEIQRTEQGDSAMYLCASSLGVGDGYTFGSGTRLTVV.

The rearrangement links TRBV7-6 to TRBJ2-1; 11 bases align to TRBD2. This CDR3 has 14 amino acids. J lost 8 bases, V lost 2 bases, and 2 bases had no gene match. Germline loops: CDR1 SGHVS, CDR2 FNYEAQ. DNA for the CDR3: TGTGCCAGCAGCTTACGACTAGCGGGACATGAGCAGTTCTTC. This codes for CASSLRLAGHEQFF.

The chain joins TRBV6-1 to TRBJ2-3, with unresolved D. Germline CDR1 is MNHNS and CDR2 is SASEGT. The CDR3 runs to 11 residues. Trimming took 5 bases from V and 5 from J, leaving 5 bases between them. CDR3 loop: CASSKIDTQYF. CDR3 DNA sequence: TGTGCCAGCAGTAAAATAGATACGCAGTATTTT.